Presented here are 7 T cell receptor beta chains from one specimen sequenced in a study of technical replicates of blood from a few donors. Clones were read by immunoSEQ multiplex PCR, and TCRdb kept only the in-frame ones, dropping some. The table has about 15,000 clones, roughly 84% seen once; the top ten hold under 15%. Sequencing was carried out using PBMCs. Receptors originate from a human donor in good health.

The chain is built from TRBV27 and TRBJ1-4; 8 positions match TRBD1. Trimming at V came to 3 bases and at J to 8 bases, leaving 8 bases not matched to a gene. Looked up from germline, CDR1 is MNHEY and CDR2 is SMNVEV (reference sequence). There are 15 residues in the CDR3. Here the CDR3 reads CASSFGQGINEKLFF. In DNA, the CDR3 is TGTGCCAGCAGTTTCGGACAGGGCATTAACGAAAAACTGTTTTTT.

V is TRBV5-1 and J is TRBJ1-5; 7 nucleotides agree with TRBD1. CDR1 is SGHRS, CDR2 YFSETQ, per germline. The CDR3 spans 17 residues. The J segment lost 7 bases and the V segment lost 0 bases, leaving 13 bases of the junction unmatched. In DNA, the CDR3 is TGCGCCAGCAGCTTGGCCTTCTGCGACAGGGCTGGGCAGCCCCAGCATTTT. As protein: CASSLAFCDRAGQPQHF.

The rearrangement uses TRBV6-5 and TRBJ1-4; TRBD1 is a possible D gene (6 bases). V was clipped by 4 bases and J by 6 bases, with 15 bases between them. The germline gives CDR1 MNHEY, CDR2 SVGAGI. The CDR3 is 15 amino acids. CDR3 amino acids: CASSSKTGLYEKLFF. For the CDR3, the DNA is TGTGCCAGCAGTTCCAAGACAGGTCTTTATGAAAAACTGTTTTTT.

The chain recombines TRBV2 with TRBJ2-7, with 7 nucleotides matching TRBD1. The CDR3 covers 13 residues. Trimming took 6 bases from V and 4 from J; bases not matched to a gene: 6. Germline CDR1 reads SNHLY; CDR2 reads FYNNEI. The DNA of the CDR3 is TGTGCCAGCAGCCTACAGGGGTGGTACGAGCAGTACTTC. Translation gives CASSLQGWYEQYF. Together with reference TRBV2 and TRBJ2-7, the CDR3 gives the full variable domain: EPEVTQTPSHQVTQMGQEVILRCVPISNHLYFYWYRQILGQKVEFLVSFYNNEISEKSEIFDDQFSVERPDGSNFTLKIRSTKLEDSAMYFCASSLQGWYEQYFGPGTRLTVT.

This chain joins TRBV10-2 and TRBJ2-3, with TRBD2 matching 11 bases. The CDR3 totals 16 residues. Germline loops: CDR1 WSHSY, CDR2 SAAADI. Losses at the gene ends were 4 bases for V and 3 bases for J; bases not matched to a gene: 6. CDR3 sequence (DNA): TGCGCCAGCAGTGGGCTAGCGGGAGGACTGACAGATACGCAGTATTTT. Translation gives CASSGLAGGLTDTQYF.

The chain is built from TRBV7-8 and TRBJ1-1; 8 positions agree with TRBD1. With V trimmed by 1 base and J by 3 bases, 4 bases remained unmatched. Germline V CDR1 and CDR2: SGHVS, FQNEAQ. The CDR3 loop spans 15 amino acids. In nucleotides, the CDR3 is TGTGCCAGCAGCTTAGACAGGGGGGGAGACACTGAAGCTTTCTTT. Its protein product is CASSLDRGGDTEAFF.

This clone is a singleton in its sample. The chain employs TRBV6-6 and TRBJ2-5; D possibly corresponds to TRBD2 (6 bases). This CDR3 comprises 15 residues. In germline, CDR1 is MNHNY, CDR2 SVGAGI (reference sequence). Trimming cost V 2 bases and J 4 bases, with 14 bases left between them. The CDR3 DNA sequence: TGTGCCAGCAGTTACGGGGCGGGACTCCTAGAGACCCAGTACTTC. Translation: CASSYGAGLLETQYF.